The 29 T cell receptor beta chains below were found in one sample sequenced in a study of CD8 T cells in Susac syndrome. Reverse transcription of about 0.45 to 1 ug RNA was performed with random hexamers. TCRdb passed the immunoSEQ multiplex PCR reads through MiXCR, listing each CDR3 protein once. The sample consists of tens of thousands of distinct CDR3 sequences, over 75% of them appearing once. Sequences were obtained from CD8+ T cells from PBMCs. The receptors were gathered from a human donor with multiple sclerosis.

CDR3 DNA: TGTGCCAGCTCACTAGGGACAGGGGGTGCGGAGCAGCCCCAGCATTTT. It specifies CASSLGTGGAEQPQHF. The rearrangement links TRBV18 to TRBJ1-5; 11 bases are a match to TRBD1. This CDR3 has 16 amino acids. Germline V gives CDR1 KGHSH, CDR2 LQKENI. V lost 4 bases, J lost 7 bases, and 9 bases stayed unmatched.

This clonotype came up once. A read error may account for a junction end that differs from germline. The V gene is TRBV9, the J gene TRBJ1-4; 7 positions match TRBD1. Germline CDR1 SGDLS, CDR2 YYNGEE. This CDR3 is built from 12 residues. The DNA of the CDR3 is TGTGCCAGCAGCGGAGCACAGGGGCCTGGAGTTTTT. Translating gives CASSGAQGPGVF.

This chain connects TRBV5-1 to TRBJ2-1; perhaps TRBD1 as D (6 bases). V was clipped by 0 bases and J by 13 bases, with 17 bases between them. Germline V gene lookup returns CDR1 SGHRS and CDR2 YFSETQ. The CDR3 runs 14 residues. CDR3 region: CASSLAGEHQGQFF. CDR3 DNA sequence: TGCGCCAGCAGCTTGGCAGGGGAACATCAGGGTCAGTTCTTC. Supplemented by reference TRBV5-1 and TRBJ2-1, the full variable domain reads KAGVTQTPRYLIKTRGQQVTLSCSPISGHRSVSWYQQTPGQGLQFLFEYFSETQRNKGNFPGRFSGRQFSNSRSEMNVSTLELGDSALYLCASSLAGEHQGQFFGPGTRLTVL.

The chain joins TRBV12-3 or TRBV12-4 to TRBJ1-1; no firm D call. The CDR3 is 13 amino acids. Trimming took 7 bases from V and 5 from J, leaving 14 bases between them. This chain's CDR3 is CASTLGPGTEAFF. The CDR3 region has the DNA TGTGCCAGCACCCTGGGCCCGGGGACTGAAGCTTTCTTT.

The rearrangement uses TRBV6-6 and TRBJ2-7; D is ambiguous. The length of the CDR3 is 12 residues. Per the germline V gene, CDR1 is MNHNY and CDR2 is SVGAGI (reference sequence). The V and J ends lost 10 bases and 2 bases respectively, with 12 bases between them. The CDR3 loop reads CATGALPYEQYF. Written as DNA, the CDR3 is TGTGCCACCGGAGCTCTCCCCTACGAGCAGTACTTC.

This chain uses TRBV6-5 with TRBJ2-1; D unresolved. There are 16 residues in the CDR3. Trimming pared 0 bases from V and 1 base from J, leaving 10 bases between. Germline CDR1 MNHEY, CDR2 SVGAGI. For the CDR3, the DNA is TGTGCCAGCAGTTACTCGATAAAAGGGTCCTACAATGAGCAGTTCTTC. It codes for CASSYSIKGSYNEQFF.

This rearrangement joins TRBV9 to TRBJ2-3, with 10 bases identical to TRBD1. Trimming took 3 bases from V and 4 from J; bases not matched to a gene: 2. Germline V gene lookup returns CDR1 SGDLS and CDR2 YYNGEE. This CDR3 has 14 amino acids. The CDR3 reads CASSETGGPDTQYF. As DNA, the CDR3 is TGTGCCAGCAGCGAGACAGGGGGCCCAGATACGCAGTATTTT.

The chain links TRBV5-4 to TRBJ1-5; D is unclear. The CDR3 runs 15 residues. V shed 3 bases and J shed 0 bases, with 10 bases lying between them. The V gene's germline CDR1 is SGHNT and CDR2 YYREEE (reference sequence). The CDR3 reads CASSSAGDSNQPQHF. The CDR3 DNA follows: TGTGCCAGCAGCTCCGCAGGAGATAGCAATCAGCCCCAGCATTTT.

The chain is built from TRBV27 and TRBJ2-1, with D tentatively TRBD1 (6 bases). The germline V gene has CDR1 MNHEY and CDR2 SMNVEV (reference sequence). The CDR3 consists of 14 residues. V was pared by 7 bases and J by 1 base, with 11 bases between. CDR3 in amino acids: CASNSQGSYNEQFF. CDR3 coding DNA: TGTGCCAGCAACTCACAGGGTTCCTACAATGAGCAGTTCTTC.

The genes are TRBV12-3 or TRBV12-4 and TRBJ2-7, with D unclear. This CDR3 comprises 18 residues. Trimming cost V 2 bases and J 0 bases, with 20 bases left between them. The CDR3 protein is CASSLTSDHRSRSYEQYF. CDR3 nucleotide sequence: TGTGCCAGCAGTTTAACGTCGGACCACCGTAGTCGCTCCTACGAGCAGTACTTC.

This chain uses TRBV28 with TRBJ2-1, with 10 bases identical to TRBD2. The V segment lost 5 bases and the J segment 5 bases; nucleotides outside the gene matches: 6. This CDR3 has 15 residues. Germline CDR1 reads MDHEN; CDR2 reads SYDVKM. CDR3 residues: CASSPAGTSDNEQFF. CDR3 nucleotides: TGTGCCAGCAGTCCCGCCGGGACTAGCGACAATGAGCAGTTCTTC. Combining the CDR3 with reference TRBV28 and TRBJ2-1 gives the whole variable domain DVKVTQSSRYLVKRTGEKVFLECVQDMDHENMFWYRQDPGLGLRLIYFSYDVKMKEKGDIPEGYSVSREKKERFSLILESASTNQTSMYLCASSPAGTSDNEQFFGPGTRLTVL.

The chain links TRBV27 to TRBJ2-1; 7 bases fit TRBD1. Germline CDR1 and CDR2: MNHEY and SMNVEV (reference sequence). This CDR3 spans 15 amino acids. J was trimmed by 0 bases and V by 7 bases; bases with no gene match: 6. This CDR3 reads CASNRQGLSYNEQFF. As DNA, the CDR3 is TGTGCCAGCAACCGACAGGGTCTCTCCTACAATGAGCAGTTCTTC.

The V call is TRBV27, the J call TRBJ1-5, with TRBD1 matching over 9 bases. The trim removed 4 bases at V and 5 bases at J, leaving 6 bases unmatched. Germline V gene lookup returns CDR1 MNHEY and CDR2 SMNVEV (reference sequence). The CDR3 consists of 15 residues. CDR3 nucleotide sequence: TGTGCCAGCAGTTCCGGGACAGGGTGGGATCAGCCCCAGCATTTT. Its protein product is CASSSGTGWDQPQHF.

The CDR3 reads CASGPGLRTDTQYF. The CDR3 DNA follows: TGTGCTAGTGGTCCGGGCCTAAGGACAGATACGCAGTATTTT. The genes are TRBV12-5 and TRBJ2-3; D ambiguous. V lost 5 bases to trimming and J lost 3 bases, with 12 bases between them. CDR1 and CDR2 (germline): LGHNT, FRNRAP. The CDR3 is made up of 14 amino acids.

The V call is TRBV5-1, the J call TRBJ1-1; D ambiguous. The V and J ends lost 1 base and 1 base respectively, with 8 bases between them. This CDR3 spans 14 amino acids. From germline, CDR1 is SGHRS and CDR2 YFSETQ. The CDR3, as DNA: TGCGCCAGCAGCTTGAGGTCGGCGAACACTGAAGCTTTCTTT. Its translation is CASSLRSANTEAFF.

V gene TRBV30 combines with J gene TRBJ2-2, with D maybe TRBD2 (7 bases). Germline CDR1 and CDR2: GTSNPN and SVGIG (reference sequence). V was shortened by 4 bases and J by 5 bases, with 14 bases between the two germline ends. The CDR3 is made up of 14 amino acids. The CDR3 is CAWKGGADTGELFF. As DNA, the CDR3 is TGTGCCTGGAAGGGGGGGGCGGATACCGGGGAGCTGTTTTTT. The full variable domain, its missing parts supplied by reference TRBV30 and TRBJ2-2, is SQTIHQWPATLVQPVGSPLSLECTVEGTSNPNLYWYRQAAGRGLQLLFYSVGIGQISSEVPQNLSASRPQDRQFILSSKKLLLSDSGFYLCAWKGGADTGELFFGEGSRLTVL.

The chain uses TRBV19 and TRBJ1-1, with unresolved D. This CDR3 region has 15 residues. Per germline, CDR1 LNHDA and CDR2 SQIVND (reference sequence). V dropped 4 bases and J dropped 0 bases, with 12 bases sitting between them. The CDR3 sequence: CASSKFGNMNTEAFF. The CDR3 DNA reads as TGTGCCAGTAGTAAGTTCGGAAACATGAACACTGAAGCTTTCTTT.

The gene calls are TRBV4-3 and TRBJ1-1; a possible D gene is TRBD1 (6 bases). This CDR3 has 15 amino acids. The V and J ends lost 1 base and 4 bases respectively, with 13 bases between them. Germline lookup yields CDR1 LGHNA and CDR2 YSLEER. Here the CDR3 reads CASSQGSQGPTEAFF. The CDR3 DNA reads as TGCGCCAGCAGCCAAGGGTCACAGGGACCCACTGAAGCTTTCTTT.

The V and J genes are TRBV4-1 and TRBJ1-1; TRBD1 is a possible D gene (6 bases). CDR3 length: 15 amino acids. The ends were cut back, 3 bases at V and 1 base at J, with 12 bases in the middle. CDR1 MGHRA and CDR2 YSYEKL come from the germline V gene. The CDR3 nucleotides are TGCGCCAGCAGCCAGAAACAGGGAAAGAACACTGAAGCTTTCTTT. Translating it yields CASSQKQGKNTEAFF.

This clonotype is a singleton in its sample. DNA for the CDR3: TGTGCCAGCCGACCCCGGGACACTACCTACGAGCAGTACTTC. Encoded protein: CASRPRDTTYEQYF. V is TRBV28 and J is TRBJ2-7, with D possibly TRBD1 on 6 matching bases. V was shortened by 8 bases and J by 2 bases, with 16 bases between the two germline ends. There are 14 residues in the CDR3. Germline V gene sequence: CDR1 MDHEN, CDR2 SYDVKM.

V and J are TRBV7-8 and TRBJ1-1; 10 bases are shared with TRBD1. Germline loops: CDR1 SGHVS, CDR2 FQNEAQ. J was trimmed by 2 bases and V by 5 bases; bases with no gene match: 5. The CDR3 consists of 15 residues. CDR3 nucleotides: TGTGCCAGCAGCACCCGGGACAGGGGCAACACTGAAGCTTTCTTT. Residues: CASSTRDRGNTEAFF.

The chain carries TRBV9 and TRBJ2-1, with 11 bases lining up with TRBD1. This CDR3 has 16 residues. Germline CDR1 reads SGDLS; CDR2 reads YYNGEE. With V trimmed by 3 bases and J by 6 bases, 8 bases remained unmatched. The CDR3: CASSATGTGGRNEQFF. CDR3 in DNA: TGTGCCAGCAGCGCTACCGGGACAGGGGGGCGCAATGAGCAGTTCTTC. The entire variable domain, with the rest obtained from reference TRBV9 and TRBJ2-1, is as follows: DSGVTQTPKHLITATGQRVTLRCSPRSGDLSVYWYQQSLDQGLQFLIQYYNGEERAKGNILERFSAQQFPDLHSELNLSSLELGDSALYFCASSATGTGGRNEQFFGPGTRLTVL.

The chain combines TRBV7-8 with TRBJ1-5, with 7 bases aligning to TRBD1. CDR3 length equals 16 residues. The V gene end was trimmed by 3 bases and the J gene end by 3 bases; junction bases not matched to a gene: 8. CDR1 is SGHVS and CDR2 is FQNEAQ in the germline V gene. The CDR3 DNA is TGTGCCAGCAGCTTGCCAGGGGGAGGGGTCAATCAGCCCCAGCATTTT. Its protein product is CASSLPGGGVNQPQHF.

A single count supports this clonotype. J is TRBJ1-6 and V is TRBV4-1; a possible D gene is TRBD1 (5 bases). The CDR3 extends over 17 amino acids. Germline V gene data show CDR1 as MGHRA and CDR2 as YSYEKL. Deletions cut 2 bases from V and 8 bases from J, with 19 bases between. This CDR3 is CASSQPAGGPRDSPLHF. In DNA, the CDR3 is TGCGCCAGCAGCCAACCGGCAGGCGGTCCCAGGGATTCACCCCTCCACTTT.

The DNA for the CDR3 is TGTGCCAGCAGCTTAGGGTACGGGACGGGGGAGACCCAGTACTTC. Translation: CASSLGYGTGETQYF. The chain employs TRBV7-9 and TRBJ2-5, with D perhaps given as TRBD1 or TRBD2 (5 bases each). CDR1 and CDR2 (germline): SEHNR, FQNEAQ (reference sequence). Trimming shortened V by 1 base and J by 5 bases, and 14 bases separated the two germline ends. This CDR3 contains 15 residues.

The CDR3: CASSLASGGPGGLEQFF. The CDR3, as DNA: TGTGCCAGCAGCTTGGCTAGCGGGGGGCCTGGGGGACTTGAGCAGTTCTTC. This chain connects TRBV5-4 to TRBJ2-1; 11 nucleotides match TRBD2. Losses at the gene ends were 0 bases for V and 9 bases for J; bases not matched to a gene: 11. Germline values: CDR1 SGHNT, CDR2 YYREEE (reference sequence). The CDR3 runs to 17 residues.

The chain links TRBV19 to TRBJ2-1; D not resolved. The CDR3 spans 13 residues. The germline V gene has CDR1 LNHDA and CDR2 SQIVND (reference sequence). V was pared by 2 bases and J by 7 bases, with 9 bases between. The CDR3 DNA is TGTGCCAGTAGTATAAAGGGTTGGAATGAGCAGTTCTTC. Its protein is CASSIKGWNEQFF.

This chain links TRBV29-1 with TRBJ1-1, with D uncertain. The CDR3 runs to 11 residues. Trimming removed 5 bases at V and 1 base at J, with 5 bases between. Per germline, CDR1 SQVTM and CDR2 ANQGSEA. CDR3 in amino acids: CSVPGNTEAFF. The CDR3 DNA follows: TGCAGCGTTCCCGGGAACACTGAAGCTTTCTTT.

This rearrangement joins TRBV12-3 or TRBV12-4 to TRBJ1-3, with D unclear. CDR3 length: 13 residues. V lost 3 bases and J 2 bases, leaving 5 bases between the germline ends. CDR3 sequence reads: CASSFRPGNTIYF. The CDR3, as DNA: TGTGCCAGCAGTTTTCGTCCTGGAAACACCATATATTTT.